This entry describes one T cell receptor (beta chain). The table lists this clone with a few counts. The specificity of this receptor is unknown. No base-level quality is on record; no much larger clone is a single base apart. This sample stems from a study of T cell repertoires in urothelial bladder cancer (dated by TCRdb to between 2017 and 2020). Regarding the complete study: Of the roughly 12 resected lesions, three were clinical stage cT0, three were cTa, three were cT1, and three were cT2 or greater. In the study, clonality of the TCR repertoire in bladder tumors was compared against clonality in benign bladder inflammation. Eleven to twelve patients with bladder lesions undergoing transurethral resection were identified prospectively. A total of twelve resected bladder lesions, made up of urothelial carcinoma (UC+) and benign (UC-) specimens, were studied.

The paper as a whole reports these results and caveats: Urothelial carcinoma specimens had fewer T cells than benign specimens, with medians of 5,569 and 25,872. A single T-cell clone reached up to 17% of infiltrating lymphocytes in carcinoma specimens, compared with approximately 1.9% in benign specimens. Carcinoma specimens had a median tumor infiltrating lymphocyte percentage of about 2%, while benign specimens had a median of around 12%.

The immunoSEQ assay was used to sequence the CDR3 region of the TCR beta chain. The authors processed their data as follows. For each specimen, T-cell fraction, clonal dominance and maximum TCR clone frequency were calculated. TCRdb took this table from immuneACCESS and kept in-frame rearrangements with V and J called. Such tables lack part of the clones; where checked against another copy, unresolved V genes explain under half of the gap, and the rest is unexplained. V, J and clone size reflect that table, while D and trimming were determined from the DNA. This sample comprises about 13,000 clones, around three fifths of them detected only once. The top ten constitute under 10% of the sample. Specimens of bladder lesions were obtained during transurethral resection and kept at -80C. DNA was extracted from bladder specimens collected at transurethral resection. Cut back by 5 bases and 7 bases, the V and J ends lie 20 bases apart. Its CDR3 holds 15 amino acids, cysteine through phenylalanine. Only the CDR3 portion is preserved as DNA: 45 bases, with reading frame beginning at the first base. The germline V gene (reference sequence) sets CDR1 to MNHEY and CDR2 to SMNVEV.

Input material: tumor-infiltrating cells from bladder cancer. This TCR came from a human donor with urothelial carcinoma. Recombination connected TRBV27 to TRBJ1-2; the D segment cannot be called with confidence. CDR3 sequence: CASSGYPGELTGYTF. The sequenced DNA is TGTGCCAGCAGTGGCTATCCCGGAGAACTAACTGGCTACACCTTC.